This T cell receptor beta chain was found in a study of shared clonotypes between healthy human individuals. Each sorted subset replicate got 200 ng genomic DNA, roughly 30,000 genomes. Data came from immunoSEQ multiplex PCR; TCRdb stores just in-frame clones and leaves some out. The table has a few hundred thousand clones, around 95% seen once. Worth noting for this clone: What it binds is unknown.

CD45RO-negative cells were positively selected for CCR7, leaving out terminally differentiated effector memory CD45RA+ cells. Donors, healthy HIV-negative adults, lacked recent acute infections or vaccinations. The length of the CDR3 is 15 residues. Per germline, CDR1 SGHDT and CDR2 YYEEEE. V trimming: 3 bases; J trimming: 1 base; junction bases outside the gene matches: 1. Broader study findings: For sorted subsets, rarefaction showed incomplete sequencing despite large depth.

The chain joins TRBV5-6 to TRBJ2-7; 13 positions agree with TRBD2. The sample comprised naive CD8+ T cells sorted from blood. The receptor's source is a woman aged 25 to 45 in good health. For the CDR3, the DNA is TGTGCCAGCAGCTCGGGACTAGCGGGGTCCTACGAGCAGTACTTC. Residues: CASSSGLAGSYEQYF.